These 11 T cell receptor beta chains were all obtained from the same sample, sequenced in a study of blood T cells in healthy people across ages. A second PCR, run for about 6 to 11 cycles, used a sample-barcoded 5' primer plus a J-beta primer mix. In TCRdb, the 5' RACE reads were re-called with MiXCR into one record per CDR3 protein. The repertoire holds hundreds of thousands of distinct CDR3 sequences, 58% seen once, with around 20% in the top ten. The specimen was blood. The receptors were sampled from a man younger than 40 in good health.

The CDR3 is CASSLSSETYEQYF. CDR3 in DNA: TGTGCCAGCAGTTTAAGTTCGGAGACCTACGAGCAGTACTTC. The rearrangement uses TRBV27 and TRBJ2-7; no firm D call. The CDR3 length is 14 residues. Germline values: CDR1 MNHEY, CDR2 SMNVEV (reference sequence). The germline V and J ends were trimmed by 2 bases and 2 bases, with 10 bases remaining between them.

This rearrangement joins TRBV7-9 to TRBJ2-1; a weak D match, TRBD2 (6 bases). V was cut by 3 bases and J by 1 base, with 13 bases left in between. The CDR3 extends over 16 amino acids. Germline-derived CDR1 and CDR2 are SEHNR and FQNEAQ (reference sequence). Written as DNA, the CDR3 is TGTGCCAGCAGCTTCTTCGGCGGGGCGTCCTACAATGAGCAGTTCTTC. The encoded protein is CASSFFGGASYNEQFF.

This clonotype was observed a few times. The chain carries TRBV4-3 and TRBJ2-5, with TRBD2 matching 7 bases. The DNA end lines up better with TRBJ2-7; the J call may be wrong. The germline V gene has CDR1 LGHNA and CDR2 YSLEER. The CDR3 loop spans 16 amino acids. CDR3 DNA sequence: TGCGCCAGCAGCCAATGGGTGGCGGGAGATGGGTGCGAGCAGTACTTC. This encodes CASSQWVAGDGCEQYF.

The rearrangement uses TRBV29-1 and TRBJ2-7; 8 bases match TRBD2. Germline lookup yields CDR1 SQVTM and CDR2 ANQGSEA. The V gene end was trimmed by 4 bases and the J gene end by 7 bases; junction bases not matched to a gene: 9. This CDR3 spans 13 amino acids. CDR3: CSVVLAVWGEQYF. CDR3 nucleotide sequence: TGCAGCGTTGTACTAGCGGTTTGGGGTGAGCAGTACTTC.

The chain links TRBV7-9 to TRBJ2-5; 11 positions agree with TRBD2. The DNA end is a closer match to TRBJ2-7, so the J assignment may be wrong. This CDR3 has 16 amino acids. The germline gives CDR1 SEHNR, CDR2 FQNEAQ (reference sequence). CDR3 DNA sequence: TGTGCCAGCAGCCGCCGACTAGCGGGATCGAGTAACGAGCAGTACTTC. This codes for CASSRRLAGSSNEQYF.

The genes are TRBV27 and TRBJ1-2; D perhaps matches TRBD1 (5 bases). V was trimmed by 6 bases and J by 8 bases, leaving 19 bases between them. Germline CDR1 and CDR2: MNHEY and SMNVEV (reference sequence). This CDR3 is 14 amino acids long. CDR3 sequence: CASSYISGFNGYTF. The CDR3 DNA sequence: TGTGCCAGCAGCTACATCTCAGGGTTCAACGGCTACACCTTC.

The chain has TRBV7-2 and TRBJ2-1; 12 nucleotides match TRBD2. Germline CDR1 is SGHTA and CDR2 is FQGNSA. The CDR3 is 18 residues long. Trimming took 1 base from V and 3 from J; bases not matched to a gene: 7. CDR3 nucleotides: TGTGCCAGCAGCTTAGTGGCCCTAGCGGGAGGGATCTACAATGAGCAGTTCTTC. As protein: CASSLVALAGGIYNEQFF.

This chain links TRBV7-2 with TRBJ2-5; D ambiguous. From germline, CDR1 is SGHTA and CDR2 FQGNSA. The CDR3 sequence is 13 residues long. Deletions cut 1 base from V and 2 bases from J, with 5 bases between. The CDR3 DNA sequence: TGTGCCAGCAGCTTAGTGGAGCAAGAGACCCAGTACTTC. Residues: CASSLVEQETQYF.

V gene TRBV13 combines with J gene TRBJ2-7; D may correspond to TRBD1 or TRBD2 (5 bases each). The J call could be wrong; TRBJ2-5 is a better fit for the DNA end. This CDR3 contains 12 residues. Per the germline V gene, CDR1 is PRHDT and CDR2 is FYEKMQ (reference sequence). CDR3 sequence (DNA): TGTGCCAGCAGCCGGGGCCCCCAGACCCAGTACTTC. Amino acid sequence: CASSRGPQTQYF.

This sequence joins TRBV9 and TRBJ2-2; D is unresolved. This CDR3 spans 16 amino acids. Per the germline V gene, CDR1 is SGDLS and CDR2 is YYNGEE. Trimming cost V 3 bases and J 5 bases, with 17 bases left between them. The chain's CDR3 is CASSASTRPGTGELFF. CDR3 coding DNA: TGTGCCAGCAGCGCCTCCACCAGACCTGGGACCGGGGAGCTGTTTTTT.

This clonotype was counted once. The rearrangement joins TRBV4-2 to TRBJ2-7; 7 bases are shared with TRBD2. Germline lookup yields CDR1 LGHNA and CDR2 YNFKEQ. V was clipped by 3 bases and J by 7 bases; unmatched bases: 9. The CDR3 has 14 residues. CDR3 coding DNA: TGTGCCAGCAGCCAGGGGACTATCAATCGTGAGCAGTACTTC. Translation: CASSQGTINREQYF.